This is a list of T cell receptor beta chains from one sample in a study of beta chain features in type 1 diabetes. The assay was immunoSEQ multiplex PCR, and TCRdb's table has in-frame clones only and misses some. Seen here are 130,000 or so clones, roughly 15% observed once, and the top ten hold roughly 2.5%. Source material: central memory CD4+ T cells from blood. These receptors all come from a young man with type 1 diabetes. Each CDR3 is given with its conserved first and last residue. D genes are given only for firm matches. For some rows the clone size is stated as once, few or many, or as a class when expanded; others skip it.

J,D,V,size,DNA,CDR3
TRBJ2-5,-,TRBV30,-,TGTGCCTGGAGGAAGGGGTTCGAAGAGACCCAGTACTTC,CAWRKGFEETQYF
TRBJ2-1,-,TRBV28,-,TGTGCCAGCAGACGACTGGATTCCTACAATGAGCAGTTCTTC,CASRRLDSYNEQFF
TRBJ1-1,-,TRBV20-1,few,TGCAGTTACTCGAACACTGAAGCTTTCTTT,CSYSNTEAFF
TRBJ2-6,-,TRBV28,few,TGTGCCAGCAGCTCCGGGTCAGTCTCTGGGGCCAACGTCCTGACTTTC,CASSSGSVSGANVLTF
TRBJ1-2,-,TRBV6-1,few,TGTGCCAGCAGTGAAAATAGGCTCCTCCGTTCCTATGGCTACACCTTC,CASSENRLLRSYGYTF
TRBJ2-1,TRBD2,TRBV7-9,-,TGTGCCAGCAGCCCCCGGGGGGGGGACGATGAGCAGTTCTTC,CASSPRGGDDEQFF
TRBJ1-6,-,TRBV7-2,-,TGTGCCAGCAGCTCCTCGACAGGTTGGGGACATTCACCCCTCCACTTT,CASSSSTGWGHSPLHF
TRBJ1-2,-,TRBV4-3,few,TGCGCCAGCAGCCAAGATCAGTCTGGGTATGGCTACACCTTC,CASSQDQSGYGYTF
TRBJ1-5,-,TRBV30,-,TGTGCCTGGAGTAACGGGGGAGAACAGCCCCAGCATTTT,CAWSNGGEQPQHF
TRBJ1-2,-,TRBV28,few,TGTGCCAGCAGACCCGGCCGGAATAACTATGGCTACACCTTC,CASRPGRNNYGYTF
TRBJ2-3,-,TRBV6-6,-,TGTGCCAGCAGTTCCGGGGGAGATACGCAGTATTTT,CASSSGGDTQYF
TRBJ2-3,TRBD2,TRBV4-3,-,TGCGCCAGCAGCCAAGGACTAGCGGGGGCGCGAGGAAATACGCAGTATTTT,CASSQGLAGARGNTQYF
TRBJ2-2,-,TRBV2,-,TGTGCCAGCAGACACGGGGGCCAGAACACCGGGGAGCTGTTTTTT,CASRHGGQNTGELFF
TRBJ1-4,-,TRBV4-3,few,TGCGCCAGCAGCCCAGGGTCCCTAGGGCTCACTAATGAAAAACTGTTTTTT,CASSPGSLGLTNEKLFF
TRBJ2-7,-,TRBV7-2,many,TGTGCCAGCACCAGATCCGGGAACTCCTACGAGCAGTACTTC,CASTRSGNSYEQYF
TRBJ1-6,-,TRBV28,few,TGTGCCAGCAGGATCACAGGGAACCTCCACTTT,CASRITGNLHF
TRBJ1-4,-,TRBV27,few,TGTGCCAGCAGTTCCCCGGGACGGTTTAATGAAAAACTGTTTTTT,CASSSPGRFNEKLFF
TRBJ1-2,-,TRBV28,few,TGTGCCAGCAGTTTGGTCCCAGGGGTTTATGGCTACACCTTC,CASSLVPGVYGYTF
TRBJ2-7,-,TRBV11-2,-,TGTGCCAGCAGCCCAGGGGGGTCCGTCTACGAGCAGTACTTC,CASSPGGSVYEQYF
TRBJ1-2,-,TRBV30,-,TGTGCCTGGAGTGTGGGGGGCTATGGCTACACCTTC,CAWSVGGYGYTF
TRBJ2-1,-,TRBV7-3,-,TGTGCCAGCAGCTTAATGGGTTTCGATGAGCAGTTCTTC,CASSLMGFDEQFF
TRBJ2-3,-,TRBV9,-,TGTGCCAGCAGCGTAGCAGTGTCCGATACGCAGTATTTT,CASSVAVSDTQYF
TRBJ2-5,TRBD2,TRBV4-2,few,TGTGCCAGCAGCCAAGATAGGCCTAGCGGGGAGACCCAGTACTTC,CASSQDRPSGETQYF
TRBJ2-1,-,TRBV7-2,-,TGTGCCAGCAGCAAAGACAGGCCGAGCTCCTACAATGAGCAGTTCTTC,CASSKDRPSSYNEQFF
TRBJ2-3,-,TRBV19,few,TGTGCCAGTAGTATAGCGGGGAACACTCCTAGCACAGATACGCAGTATTTT,CASSIAGNTPSTDTQYF
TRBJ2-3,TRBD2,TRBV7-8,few,TGTGCCAGCAGCAGGCGACTAGCGGGGGGGCCAACAGATACGCAGTATTTT,CASSRRLAGGPTDTQYF
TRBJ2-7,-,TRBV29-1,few,TGCAGCGTTGAATCCGACAACTACGAGCAGTACTTC,CSVESDNYEQYF
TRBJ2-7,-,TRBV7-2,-,TGTGCCAGCAGCCAACGGTACGAGCAGTACTTC,CASSQRYEQYF
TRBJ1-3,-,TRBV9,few,TGTGCCAGCAGCGTACTAAACTCTGGAAACACCATATATTTT,CASSVLNSGNTIYF
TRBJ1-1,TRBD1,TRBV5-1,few,TGCGCCAGCAGCTTGGACCGACAGGGGGCGGGAACTGAAGCTTTCTTT,CASSLDRQGAGTEAFF
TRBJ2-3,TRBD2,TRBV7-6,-,TGTGCCAGCAGCTTAGCTCCCTCCATGCGGGGGGTCACAGATACGCAGTATTTT,CASSLAPSMRGVTDTQYF
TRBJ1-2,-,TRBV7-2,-,TGTGCCAGCAGCTTATCGCGTTCCGATGGCTACACCTTC,CASSLSRSDGYTF
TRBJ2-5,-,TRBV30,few,TGTGCCTGGAGCCCCTTTGTGGTTCAAGAGACCCAGTACTTC,CAWSPFVVQETQYF
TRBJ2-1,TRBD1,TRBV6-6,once,TGTGCCAGCAGTTACCCAGGACAGGGCTCCTACAATGAGCAGTTCTTC,CASSYPGQGSYNEQFF
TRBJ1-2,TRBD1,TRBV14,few,TGTGCCAGCAGCCAAGGCACAGGGGTCTATGGCTACACCTTC,CASSQGTGVYGYTF